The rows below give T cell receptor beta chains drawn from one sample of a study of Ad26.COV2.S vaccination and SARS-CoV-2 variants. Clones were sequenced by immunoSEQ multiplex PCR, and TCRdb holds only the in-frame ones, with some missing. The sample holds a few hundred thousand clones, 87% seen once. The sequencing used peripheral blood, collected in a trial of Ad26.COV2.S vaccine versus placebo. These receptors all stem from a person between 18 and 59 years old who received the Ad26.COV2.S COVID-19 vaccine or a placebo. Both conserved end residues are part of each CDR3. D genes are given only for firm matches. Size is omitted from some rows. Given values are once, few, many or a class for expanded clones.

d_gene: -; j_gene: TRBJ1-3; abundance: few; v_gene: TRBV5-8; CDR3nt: TGTGCCAGCAGCAAGACAGGCAGGGTGAAGGTTGGCACCATATATTTT; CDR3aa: CASSKTGRVKVGTIYF
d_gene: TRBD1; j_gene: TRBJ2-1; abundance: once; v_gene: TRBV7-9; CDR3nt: TGTGCCAGCAGCCTAGGGACAGCATACAATGAGCAGTTCTTC; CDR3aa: CASSLGTAYNEQFF
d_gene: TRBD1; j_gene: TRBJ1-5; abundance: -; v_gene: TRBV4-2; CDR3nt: TGTGCCAGCAGCCTATATATCATTCGAAAGGACAGGGGGCAATTCAGCAATCAGCCCCAGCATTTT; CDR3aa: CASSLYIIRKDRGQFSNQPQHF
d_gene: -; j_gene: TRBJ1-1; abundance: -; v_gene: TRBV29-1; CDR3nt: TGCAGCGTTGATTCAGGGATCGGTGAAGCTTTCTTT; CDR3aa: CSVDSGIGEAFF
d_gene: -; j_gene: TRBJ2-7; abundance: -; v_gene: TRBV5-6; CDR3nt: TGTGCCAGCAGCTTGGTGGACGAGCAGTACTTC; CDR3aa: CASSLVDEQYF
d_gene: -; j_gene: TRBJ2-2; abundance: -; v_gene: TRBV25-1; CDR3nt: TGTGCCAGCACCAGCCCGAAGGTTGCCGGGGAGCTGTTTTTT; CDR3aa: CASTSPKVAGELFF
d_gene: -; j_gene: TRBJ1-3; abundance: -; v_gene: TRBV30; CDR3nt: TGTGCCTGGAGTACCCCCCCGTCCAGCATGGGCACCATATATTTT; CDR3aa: CAWSTPPSSMGTIYF
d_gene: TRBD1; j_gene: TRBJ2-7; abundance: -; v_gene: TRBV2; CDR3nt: TGTGCCAGCATCCCGCCGGGACAGGCCTCCTACGAGCAGTACTTC; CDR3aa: CASIPPGQASYEQYF
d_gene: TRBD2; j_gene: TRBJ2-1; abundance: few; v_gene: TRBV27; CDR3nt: TGTGCCAGCAGTTTATCTGGGACTAGCTGGTACAATGAGCAGTTCTTC; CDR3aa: CASSLSGTSWYNEQFF
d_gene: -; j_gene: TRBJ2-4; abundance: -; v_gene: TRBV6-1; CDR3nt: TGTGCCAGCAGTGAAGCACCCACACGGGGACAGTACTTC; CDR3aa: CASSEAPTRGQYF
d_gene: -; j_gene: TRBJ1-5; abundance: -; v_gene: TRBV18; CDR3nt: TGTGCCAGCTCGGCTGGGGCGGGGGGGCATCAGCCCCAGCATTTT; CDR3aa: CASSAGAGGHQPQHF
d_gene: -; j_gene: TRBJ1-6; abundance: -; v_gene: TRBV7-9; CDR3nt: TGTGCCAGCAGCACCAGGGACCCAAGGAATAATTCACCCCTCCACTTT; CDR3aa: CASSTRDPRNNSPLHF
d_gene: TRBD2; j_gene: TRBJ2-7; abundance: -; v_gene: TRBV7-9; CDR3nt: TGTGCCAGCAGCTTAGCGCTAACCTATAGCGGGGGGTCCTACGAGCAGTACTTC; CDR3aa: CASSLALTYSGGSYEQYF
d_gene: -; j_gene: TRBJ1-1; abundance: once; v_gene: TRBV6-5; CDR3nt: TGTGCCAGCAGTTACTATCCGAGGGACACTGAAGCTTTCTTT; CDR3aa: CASSYYPRDTEAFF
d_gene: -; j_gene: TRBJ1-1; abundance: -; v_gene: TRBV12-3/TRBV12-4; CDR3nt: TGTGCCAGCAGCCGAGACAGTTTCACTGAAGCTTTCTTT; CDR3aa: CASSRDSFTEAFF
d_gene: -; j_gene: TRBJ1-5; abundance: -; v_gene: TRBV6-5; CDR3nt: TGTGCCAGCGGGAAATATAGCAATCAGCCCCAGCATTTT; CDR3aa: CASGKYSNQPQHF
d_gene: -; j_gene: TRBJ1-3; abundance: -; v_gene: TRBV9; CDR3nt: TGTGCCAGCAGCGTAGAGGGACGATCCGGAAACACCATATATTTT; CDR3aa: CASSVEGRSGNTIYF
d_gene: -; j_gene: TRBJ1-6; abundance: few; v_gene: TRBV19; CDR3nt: TGTGCCAGTAGTAGAAACTCTAATTCACCCCTCCACTTT; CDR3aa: CASSRNSNSPLHF
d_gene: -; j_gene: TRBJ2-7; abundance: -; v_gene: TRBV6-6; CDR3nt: TGTGCCAGCAGTTACTTTCCAGGGGCCTACGAGCAGTACTTC; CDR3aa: CASSYFPGAYEQYF
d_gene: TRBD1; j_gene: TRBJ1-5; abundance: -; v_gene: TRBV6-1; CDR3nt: TGTGCCAGCAGTGAAATGTCAGGGGGCTCTAATCAGCCCCAGCATTTT; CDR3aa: CASSEMSGGSNQPQHF
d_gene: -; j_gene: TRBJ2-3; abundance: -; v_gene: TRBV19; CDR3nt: TGTGCCAGTAGTAGGAGTTTGCGGGTGTCATCAGATACGCAGTATTTT; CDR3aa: CASSRSLRVSSDTQYF
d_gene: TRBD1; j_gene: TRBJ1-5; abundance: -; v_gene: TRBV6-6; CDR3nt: TGTGCCAGCAGACCAGGGGGGGGAGGCAATCAGCCCCAGCATTTT; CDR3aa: CASRPGGGGNQPQHF
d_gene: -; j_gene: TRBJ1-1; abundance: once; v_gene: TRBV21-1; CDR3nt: TGTGCCAGCAGCAGACTCCCCAACATGAACACTGAAGCTTTCTTT; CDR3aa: CASSRLPNMNTEAFF
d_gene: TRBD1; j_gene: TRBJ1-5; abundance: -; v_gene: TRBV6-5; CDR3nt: TGTGCCAGCCGCTACAGGGGGGATAATCAGCCCCAGCATTTT; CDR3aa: CASRYRGDNQPQHF
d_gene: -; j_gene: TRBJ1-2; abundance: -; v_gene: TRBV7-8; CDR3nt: TGTGCCAGCAGCTTATCGGACATAAACTCGGGCTACACCTTC; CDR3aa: CASSLSDINSGYTF
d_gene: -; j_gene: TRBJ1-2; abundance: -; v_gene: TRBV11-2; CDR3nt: TGTGCCAGCAGCTTAGTTACAGGAATAAGTGGCTACACCTTC; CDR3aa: CASSLVTGISGYTF
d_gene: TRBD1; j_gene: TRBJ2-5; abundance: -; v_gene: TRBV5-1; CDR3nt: TGCGCCAGCAGCTTGGCAGGACAGGGGCAAGAGACCCAGTACTTC; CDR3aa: CASSLAGQGQETQYF
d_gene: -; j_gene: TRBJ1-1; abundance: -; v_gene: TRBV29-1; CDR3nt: TGCAGCGTTGTAAACCTGGGAACTGAAGCTTTCTTT; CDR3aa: CSVVNLGTEAFF
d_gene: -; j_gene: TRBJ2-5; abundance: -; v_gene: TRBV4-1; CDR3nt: TGCGCCAGCAGCCAAACTATTGGACAAGAGACCCAGTACTTC; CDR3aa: CASSQTIGQETQYF
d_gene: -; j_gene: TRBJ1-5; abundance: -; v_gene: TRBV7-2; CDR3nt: TGTGCCAGCAGCTCGATGAGTGGGCCCCAGCATTTT; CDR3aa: CASSSMSGPQHF
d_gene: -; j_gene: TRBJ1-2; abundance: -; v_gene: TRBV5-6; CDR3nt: TGTGCCAGCAGGAGTTGGGGGGGCTACACCTTC; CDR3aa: CASRSWGGYTF
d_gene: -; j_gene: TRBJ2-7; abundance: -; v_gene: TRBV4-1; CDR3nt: TGCGCCAGCAGCCAAATTGGCTTGGTCTACGAGCAGTACTTC; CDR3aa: CASSQIGLVYEQYF
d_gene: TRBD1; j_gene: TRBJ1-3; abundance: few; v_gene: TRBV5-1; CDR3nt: TGCGCCAGCAGCTCCGACAGGGGGCATGGAAACACCATATATTTT; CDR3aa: CASSSDRGHGNTIYF
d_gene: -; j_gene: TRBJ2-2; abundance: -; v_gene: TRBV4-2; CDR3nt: TGTGCCAGCAGCCAAGACTTTGGGGAGCTGTTTTTT; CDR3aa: CASSQDFGELFF
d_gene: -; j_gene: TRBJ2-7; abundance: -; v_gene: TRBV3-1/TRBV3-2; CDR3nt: TGTGCCAGCAGCCAAGTTGGGGGTTCCTCCTACGAGCAGTACTTC; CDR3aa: CASSQVGGSSYEQYF
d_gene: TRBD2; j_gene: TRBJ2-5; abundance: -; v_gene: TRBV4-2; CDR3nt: TGTGCCAGCAGCCACGGGGGGAACCAAGAGACCCAGTACTTC; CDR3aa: CASSHGGNQETQYF
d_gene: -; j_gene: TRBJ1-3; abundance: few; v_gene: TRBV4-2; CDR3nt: TGTGCCAGCAGCCAAGGGGTCGGGAGAAACACCATATATTTT; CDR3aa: CASSQGVGRNTIYF
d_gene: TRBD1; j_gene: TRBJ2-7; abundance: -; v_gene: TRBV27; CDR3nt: TGTGCCAGCAGTATCGGGACAGGGGAGGCCTACGAGCAGTACTTC; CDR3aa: CASSIGTGEAYEQYF
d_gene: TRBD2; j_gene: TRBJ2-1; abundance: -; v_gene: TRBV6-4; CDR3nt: TGTGCCAGCAGTGACGCTAGCGGGGCCAAAGACTACAATGAGCAGTTCTTC; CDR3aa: CASSDASGAKDYNEQFF
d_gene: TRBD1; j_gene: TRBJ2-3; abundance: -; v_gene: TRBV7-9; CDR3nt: TGTGCCAGCAGCTTTGGGCAGGGGGCAGATACGCAGTATTTT; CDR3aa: CASSFGQGADTQYF
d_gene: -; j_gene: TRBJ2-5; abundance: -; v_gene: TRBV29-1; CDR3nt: TGCAGCGTTGTCCGGACAGAAAAAGAGACCCAGTACTTC; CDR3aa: CSVVRTEKETQYF
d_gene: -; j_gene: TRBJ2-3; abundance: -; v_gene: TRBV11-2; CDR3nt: TGTGCCAGCAGCTTAGAGGCTCGGATGATGGGGACAGATACGCAGTATTTT; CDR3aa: CASSLEARMMGTDTQYF
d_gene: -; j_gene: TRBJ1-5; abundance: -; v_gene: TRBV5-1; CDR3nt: TGCGCCAGCAGCTTCTTCGGGGACAACAATCAGCCCCAGCATTTT; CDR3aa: CASSFFGDNNQPQHF
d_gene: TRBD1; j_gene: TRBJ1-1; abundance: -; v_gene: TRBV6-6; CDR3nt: TGTGCCAGCAGTTACCTCCAGGGGGCGGGGGCTGAAGCTTTCTTT; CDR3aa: CASSYLQGAGAEAFF
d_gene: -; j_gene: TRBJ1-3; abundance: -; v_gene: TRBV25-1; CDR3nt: TGTGCCAGCAGTGCCTCGAGGGGGGGCCGTATAGATTTT; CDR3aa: CASSASRGGRIDF
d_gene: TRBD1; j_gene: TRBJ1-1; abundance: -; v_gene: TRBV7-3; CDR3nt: TGTGCCAGCAGCGACCCGACAGGGGGCAGGACTGAAGCTTTCTTT; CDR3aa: CASSDPTGGRTEAFF
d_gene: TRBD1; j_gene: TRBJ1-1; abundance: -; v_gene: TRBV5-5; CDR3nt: TGTGCCAGCAGCAAAACAGGGGGGTTGGGCACTGAAGCTTTCTTT; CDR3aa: CASSKTGGLGTEAFF
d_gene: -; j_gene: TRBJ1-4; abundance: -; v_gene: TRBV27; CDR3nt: TGTGCCAGCAGTCCATCCGGGACCCTTAATGAAAAACTGTTTTTT; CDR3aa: CASSPSGTLNEKLFF
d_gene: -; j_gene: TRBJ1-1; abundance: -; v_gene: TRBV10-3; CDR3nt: TGTGCCATCAGTGGACCCGCAAGGGGAGCTTTCTTT; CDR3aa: CAISGPARGAFF
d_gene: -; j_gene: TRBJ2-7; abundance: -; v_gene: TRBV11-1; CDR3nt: TGTGCCAGCAGCCCACGGCTCCCGGGACAAGCCTACGAGCAGTACTTC; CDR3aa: CASSPRLPGQAYEQYF
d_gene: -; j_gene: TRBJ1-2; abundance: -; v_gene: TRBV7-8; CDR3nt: TGTGCCAGCAGCTTAGGGGCCCGCGCTGGCTACACCTTC; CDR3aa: CASSLGARAGYTF
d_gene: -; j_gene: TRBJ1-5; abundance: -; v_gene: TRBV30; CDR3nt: TGTGCCTGGAGTGTACTCCAGAATCAGCCCCAGCATTTT; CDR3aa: CAWSVLQNQPQHF